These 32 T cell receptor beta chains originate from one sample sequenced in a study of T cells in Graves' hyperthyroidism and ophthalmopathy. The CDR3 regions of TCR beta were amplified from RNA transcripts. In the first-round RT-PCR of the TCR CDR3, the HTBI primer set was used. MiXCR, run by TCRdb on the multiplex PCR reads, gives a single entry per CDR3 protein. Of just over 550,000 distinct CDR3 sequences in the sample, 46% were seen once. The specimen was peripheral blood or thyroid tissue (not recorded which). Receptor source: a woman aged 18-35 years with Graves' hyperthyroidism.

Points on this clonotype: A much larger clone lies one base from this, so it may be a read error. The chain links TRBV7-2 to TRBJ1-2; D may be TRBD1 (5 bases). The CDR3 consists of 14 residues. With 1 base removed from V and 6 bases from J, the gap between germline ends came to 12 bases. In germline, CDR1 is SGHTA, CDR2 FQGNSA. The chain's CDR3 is CASSLEQGTHGYTF. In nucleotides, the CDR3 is TGTGCCAGCAGCTTAGAGCAGGGCACCCATGGCTACACCTTC.

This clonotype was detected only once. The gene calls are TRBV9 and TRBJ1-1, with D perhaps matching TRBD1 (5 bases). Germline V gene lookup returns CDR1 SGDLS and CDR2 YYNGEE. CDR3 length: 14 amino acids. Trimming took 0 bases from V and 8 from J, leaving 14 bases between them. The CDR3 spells CASSVGGGGTEAFF. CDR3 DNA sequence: TGTGCCAGCAGCGTAGGCGGAGGAGGGACGGAAGCTTTCTTT.

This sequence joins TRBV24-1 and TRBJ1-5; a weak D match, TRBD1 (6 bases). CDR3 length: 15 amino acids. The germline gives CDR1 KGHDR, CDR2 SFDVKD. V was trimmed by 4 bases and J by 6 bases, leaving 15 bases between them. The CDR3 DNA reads TGTGCCACCAGTGAGGGCGGCCAGGGGTTTCAGCCCCAGCATTTT. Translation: CATSEGGQGFQPQHF.

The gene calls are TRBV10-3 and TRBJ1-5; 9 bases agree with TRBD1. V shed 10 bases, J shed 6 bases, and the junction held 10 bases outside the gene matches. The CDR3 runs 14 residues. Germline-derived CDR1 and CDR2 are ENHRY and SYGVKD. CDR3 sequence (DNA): TGTGCCACCCGGGACAGGGCCGGGTTTCAGCCCCAGCATTTT. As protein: CATRDRAGFQPQHF.

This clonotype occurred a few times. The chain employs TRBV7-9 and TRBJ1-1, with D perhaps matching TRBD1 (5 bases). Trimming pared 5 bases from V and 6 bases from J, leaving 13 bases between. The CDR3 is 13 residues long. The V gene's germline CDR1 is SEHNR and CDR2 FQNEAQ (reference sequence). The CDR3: CASSQGLIAEAFF. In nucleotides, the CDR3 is TGTGCCAGCAGCCAGGGTCTTATAGCTGAAGCTTTCTTT.

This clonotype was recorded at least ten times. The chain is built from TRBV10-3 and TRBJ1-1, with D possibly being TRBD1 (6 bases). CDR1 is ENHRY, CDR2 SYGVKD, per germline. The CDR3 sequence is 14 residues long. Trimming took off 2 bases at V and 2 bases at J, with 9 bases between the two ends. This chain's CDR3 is CAISEGGSNTEAFF. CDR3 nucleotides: TGTGCCATCAGTGAGGGGGGCTCCAACACTGAAGCTTTCTTT.

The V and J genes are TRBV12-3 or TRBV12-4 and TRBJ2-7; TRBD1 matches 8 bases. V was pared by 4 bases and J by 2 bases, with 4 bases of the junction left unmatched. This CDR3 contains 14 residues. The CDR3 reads CASSWSTGAYEQYF. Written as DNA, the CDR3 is TGTGCCAGCAGTTGGTCGACAGGGGCCTACGAGCAGTACTTC.

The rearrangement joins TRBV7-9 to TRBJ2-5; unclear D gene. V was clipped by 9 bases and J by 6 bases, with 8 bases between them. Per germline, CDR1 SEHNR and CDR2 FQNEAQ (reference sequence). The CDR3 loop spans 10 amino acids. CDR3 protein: CASYLQTQYF. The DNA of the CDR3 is TGTGCCAGTTACTTACAGACCCAGTACTTC. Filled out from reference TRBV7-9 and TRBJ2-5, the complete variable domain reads DTGVSQNPRHKITKRGQNVTFRCDPISEHNRLYWYRQTLGQGPEFLTYFQNEAQLEKSRLLSDRFSAERPKGSFSTLEIQRTEQGDSAMYLCASYLQTQYFGPGTRLLVL.

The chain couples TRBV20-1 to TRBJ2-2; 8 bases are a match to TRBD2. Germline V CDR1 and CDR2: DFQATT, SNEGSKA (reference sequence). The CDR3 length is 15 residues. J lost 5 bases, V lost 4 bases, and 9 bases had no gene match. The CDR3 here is CSAILVAGGTGELFF. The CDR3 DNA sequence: TGCAGTGCTATTCTAGTGGCGGGAGGTACCGGGGAGCTGTTTTTT.

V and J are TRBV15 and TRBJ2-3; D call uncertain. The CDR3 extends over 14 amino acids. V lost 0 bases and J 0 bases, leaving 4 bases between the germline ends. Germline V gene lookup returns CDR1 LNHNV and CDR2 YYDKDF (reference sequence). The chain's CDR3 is CATSREYSTDTQYF. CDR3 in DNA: TGTGCCACCAGCAGAGAGTACAGCACAGATACGCAGTATTTT.

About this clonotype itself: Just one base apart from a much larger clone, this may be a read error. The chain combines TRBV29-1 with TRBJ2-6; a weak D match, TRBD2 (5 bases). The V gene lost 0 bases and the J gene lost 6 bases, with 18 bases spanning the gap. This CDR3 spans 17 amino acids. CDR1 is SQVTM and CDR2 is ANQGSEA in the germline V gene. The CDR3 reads CSVEDPMRAPQANVLTF. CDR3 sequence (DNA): TGCAGCGTTGAAGATCCTATGAGGGCACCCCAGGCCAACGTCCTGACTTTC.

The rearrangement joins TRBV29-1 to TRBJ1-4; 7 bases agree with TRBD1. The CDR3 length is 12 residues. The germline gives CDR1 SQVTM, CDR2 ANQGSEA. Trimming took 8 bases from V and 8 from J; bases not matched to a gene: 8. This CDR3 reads CSRDSMEEKLFF. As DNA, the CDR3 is TGCAGCCGGGACAGCATGGAGGAAAAACTGTTTTTT.

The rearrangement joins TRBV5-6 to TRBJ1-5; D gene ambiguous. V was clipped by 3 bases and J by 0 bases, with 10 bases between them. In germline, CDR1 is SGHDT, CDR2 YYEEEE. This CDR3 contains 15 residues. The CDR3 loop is CASSWAEYSNQPQHF. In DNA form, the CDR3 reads TGTGCCAGCAGCTGGGCGGAGTATAGCAATCAGCCCCAGCATTTT.

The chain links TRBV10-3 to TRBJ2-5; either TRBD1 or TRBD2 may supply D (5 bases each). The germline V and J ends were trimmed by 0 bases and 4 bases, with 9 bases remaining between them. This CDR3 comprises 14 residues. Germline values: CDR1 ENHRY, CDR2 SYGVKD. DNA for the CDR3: TGTGCCATCAGTGAGTCGAGGGGTCTAGAGACCCAGTACTTC. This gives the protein CAISESRGLETQYF.

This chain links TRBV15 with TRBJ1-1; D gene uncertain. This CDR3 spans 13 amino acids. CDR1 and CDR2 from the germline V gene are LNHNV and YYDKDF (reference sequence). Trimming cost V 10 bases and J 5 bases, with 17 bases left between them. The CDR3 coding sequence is TGTGCCAGCAGTTTTCGGGGTCCGACTGAAGCTTTCTTT. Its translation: CASSFRGPTEAFF.

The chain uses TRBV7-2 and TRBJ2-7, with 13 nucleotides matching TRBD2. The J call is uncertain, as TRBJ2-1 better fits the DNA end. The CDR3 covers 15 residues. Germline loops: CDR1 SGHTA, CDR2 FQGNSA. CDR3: CASSSWTSGRYEQFF. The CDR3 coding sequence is TGTGCCAGCAGCTCCTGGACTAGCGGGAGATATGAGCAGTTCTTC.

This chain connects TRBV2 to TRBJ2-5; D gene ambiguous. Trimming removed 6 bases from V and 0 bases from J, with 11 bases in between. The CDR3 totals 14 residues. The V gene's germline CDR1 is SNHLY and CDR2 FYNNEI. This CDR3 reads CASSPGLYQETQYF. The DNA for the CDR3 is TGTGCCAGCAGCCCGGGCTTGTACCAAGAGACCCAGTACTTC.

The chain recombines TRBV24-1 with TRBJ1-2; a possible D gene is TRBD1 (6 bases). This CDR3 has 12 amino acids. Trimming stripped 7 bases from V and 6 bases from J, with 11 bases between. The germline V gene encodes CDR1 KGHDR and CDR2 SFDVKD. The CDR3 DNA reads TGTGCCACCAGAGGGGCAGGGGATGGCTACACCTTC. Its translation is CATRGAGDGYTF.

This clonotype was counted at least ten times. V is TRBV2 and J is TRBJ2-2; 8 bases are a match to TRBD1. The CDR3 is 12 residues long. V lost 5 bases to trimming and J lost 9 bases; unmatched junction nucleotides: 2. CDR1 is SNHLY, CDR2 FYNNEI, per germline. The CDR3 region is CASSRDRRELFF. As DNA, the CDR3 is TGTGCCAGCAGTAGGGACAGGCGGGAGCTGTTTTTT.

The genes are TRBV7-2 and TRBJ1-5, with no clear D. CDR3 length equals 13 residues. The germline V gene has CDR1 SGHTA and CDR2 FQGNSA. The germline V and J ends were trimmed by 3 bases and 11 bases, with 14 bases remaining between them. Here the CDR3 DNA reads TGTGCCAGCAGCTTGGCCGGGATCGAGACCCAGCATTTT. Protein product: CASSLAGIETQHF.

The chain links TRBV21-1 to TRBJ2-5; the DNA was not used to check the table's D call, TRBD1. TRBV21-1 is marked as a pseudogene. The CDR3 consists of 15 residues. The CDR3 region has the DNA TGTGCCAGCAGCAGGGGAGCCCTATTGGGAACGACCCAGTACTTC. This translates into CASSRGALLGTTQYF.

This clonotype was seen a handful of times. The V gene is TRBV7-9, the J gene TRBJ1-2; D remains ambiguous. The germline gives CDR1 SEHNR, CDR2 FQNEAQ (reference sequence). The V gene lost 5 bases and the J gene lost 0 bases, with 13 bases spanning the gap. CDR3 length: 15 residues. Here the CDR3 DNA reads TGTGCCAGCAGCCAATCCGAAACAGCTAACTATGGCTACACCTTC. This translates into CASSQSETANYGYTF.

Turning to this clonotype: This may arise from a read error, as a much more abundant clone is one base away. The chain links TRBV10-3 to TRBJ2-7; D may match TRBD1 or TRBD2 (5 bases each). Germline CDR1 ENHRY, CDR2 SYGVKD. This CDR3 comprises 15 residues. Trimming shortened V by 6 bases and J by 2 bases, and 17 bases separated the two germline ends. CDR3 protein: CAISPRDLQPYEQYF. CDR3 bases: TGTGCCATCAGCCCAAGGGACCTACAGCCCTACGAGCAGTACTTC.

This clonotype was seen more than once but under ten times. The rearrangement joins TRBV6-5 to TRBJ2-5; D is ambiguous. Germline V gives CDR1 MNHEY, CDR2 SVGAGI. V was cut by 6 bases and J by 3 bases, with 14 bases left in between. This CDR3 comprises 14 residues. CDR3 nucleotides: TGTGCCAGCAGGGCGACATCTAAGGAAGAGACCCAGTACTTC. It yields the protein CASRATSKEETQYF.

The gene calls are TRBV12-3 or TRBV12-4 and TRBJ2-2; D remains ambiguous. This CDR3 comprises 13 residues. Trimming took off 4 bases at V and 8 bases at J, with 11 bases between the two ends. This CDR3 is CASSSTSTGELFF. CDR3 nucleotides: TGTGCCAGCAGTTCGACCTCCACTGGGGAGCTGTTTTTT.

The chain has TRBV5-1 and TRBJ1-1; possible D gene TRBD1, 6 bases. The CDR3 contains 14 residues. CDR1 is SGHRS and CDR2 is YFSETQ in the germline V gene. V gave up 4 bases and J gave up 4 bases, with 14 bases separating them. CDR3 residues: CASSLGQFPTEAFF. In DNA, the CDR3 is TGCGCCAGCAGCCTCGGACAGTTCCCCACTGAAGCTTTCTTT.

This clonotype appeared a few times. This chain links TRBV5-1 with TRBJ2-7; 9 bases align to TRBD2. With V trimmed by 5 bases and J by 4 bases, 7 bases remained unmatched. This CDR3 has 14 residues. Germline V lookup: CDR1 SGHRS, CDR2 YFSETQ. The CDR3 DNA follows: TGCGCCAGCAGTCAGACTAGCGGACCATACGAGCAGTACTTC. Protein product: CASSQTSGPYEQYF.

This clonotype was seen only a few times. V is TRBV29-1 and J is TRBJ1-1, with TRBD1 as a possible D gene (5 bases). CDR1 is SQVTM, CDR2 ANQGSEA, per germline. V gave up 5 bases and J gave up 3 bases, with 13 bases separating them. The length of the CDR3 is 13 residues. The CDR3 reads CSVSSEGYTEAFF. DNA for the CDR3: TGCAGCGTTTCTTCAGAGGGGTACACTGAAGCTTTCTTT.

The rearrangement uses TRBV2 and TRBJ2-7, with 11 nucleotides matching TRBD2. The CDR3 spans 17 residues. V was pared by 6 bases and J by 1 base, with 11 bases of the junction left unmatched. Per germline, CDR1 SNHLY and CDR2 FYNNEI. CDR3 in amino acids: CASRPELGLAGSYEQYF. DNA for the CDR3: TGTGCCAGCAGGCCTGAACTCGGACTAGCGGGTTCCTACGAGCAGTACTTC.

CDR3 in amino acids: CASFLSMWSEAFF. In DNA form, the CDR3 reads TGTGCCAGCTTTTTGTCGATGTGGAGTGAAGCTTTCTTT. This sequence joins TRBV7-9 and TRBJ1-1; D gene unclear. CDR1 SEHNR and CDR2 FQNEAQ come from the germline V gene (reference sequence). V was pared by 8 bases and J by 7 bases, with 17 bases between. This CDR3 region has 13 residues.

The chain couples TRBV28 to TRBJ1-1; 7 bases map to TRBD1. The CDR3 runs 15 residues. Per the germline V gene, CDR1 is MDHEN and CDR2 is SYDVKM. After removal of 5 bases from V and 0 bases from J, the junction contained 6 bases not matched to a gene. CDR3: CASSPGTAMNTEAFF. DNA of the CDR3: TGTGCCAGCAGTCCCGGGACAGCTATGAACACTGAAGCTTTCTTT.

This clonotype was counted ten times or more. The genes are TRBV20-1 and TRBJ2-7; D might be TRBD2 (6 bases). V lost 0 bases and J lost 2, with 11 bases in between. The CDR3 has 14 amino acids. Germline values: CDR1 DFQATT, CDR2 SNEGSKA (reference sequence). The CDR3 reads CSARDGAGAYEQYF. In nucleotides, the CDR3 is TGCAGTGCTAGAGATGGAGCGGGTGCCTACGAGCAGTACTTC.